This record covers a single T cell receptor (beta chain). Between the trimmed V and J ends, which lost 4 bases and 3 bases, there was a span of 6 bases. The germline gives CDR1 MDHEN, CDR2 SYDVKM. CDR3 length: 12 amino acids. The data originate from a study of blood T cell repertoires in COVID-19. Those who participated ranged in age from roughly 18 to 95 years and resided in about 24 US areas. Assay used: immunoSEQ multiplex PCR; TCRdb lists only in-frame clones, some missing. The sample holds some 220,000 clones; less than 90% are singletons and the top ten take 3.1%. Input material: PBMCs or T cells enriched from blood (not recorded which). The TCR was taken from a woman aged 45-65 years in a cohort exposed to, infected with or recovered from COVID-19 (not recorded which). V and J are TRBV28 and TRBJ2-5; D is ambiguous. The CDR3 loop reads CASSWSKETQYF. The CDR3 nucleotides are TGTGCCAGCAGTTGGAGTAAAGAGACCCAGTACTTC. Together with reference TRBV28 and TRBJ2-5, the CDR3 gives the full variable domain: DVKVTQSSRYLVKRTGEKVFLECVQDMDHENMFWYRQDPGLGLRLIYFSYDVKMKEKGDIPEGYSVSREKKERFSLILESASTNQTSMYLCASSWSKETQYFGPGTRLLVL.